A selection of T cell receptor beta chains follows, all from one sample in a study of shared clonotypes between healthy human individuals. Sequenced by immunoSEQ multiplex PCR; TCRdb stores in-frame clones only, minus some. This sample yields 550,000 to 750,000 clones, of which about 95% are seen a single time; roughly 0.1% belongs to the top ten. Material for sequencing was naive CD8+ T cells sorted from blood. The source is a woman aged 25 to 39 in good health. Both conserved end residues are part of each CDR3. A D gene is named only where the DNA matches it firmly. Some rows mark clone size as missing; the rest say once, few, many or name a class of expanded clone.

d_call j_call clone_size v_call cdr3_nt cdr3_aa
TRBD1 TRBJ1-2 - TRBV4-1 TGCGCCAGCAGCCACGTTGGAGGCACAGGGGATTATGGCTACACCTTC CASSHVGGTGDYGYTF
- TRBJ2-7 - TRBV5-7 TGTGCCAGCAGCTTACCTGACACGGGCTCCTACGAGCAGTACTTC CASSLPDTGSYEQYF
- TRBJ2-7 - TRBV27 TGTGCCAGCAGTTTAAGCGAGGGCTACGAGCAGTACTTC CASSLSEGYEQYF
- TRBJ2-1 - TRBV5-4 TGTGCCAGCATTCTAAACCCGGGGATGGTGAATGAGCAGTTCTTC CASILNPGMVNEQFF
TRBD2 TRBJ2-7 - TRBV11-2 TGTGCCAGCAGCTTCAGGACTAGCGGGACCTACGAGCAGTACTTC CASSFRTSGTYEQYF
- TRBJ2-7 - TRBV7-9 TGTGCCTCCAGGGCTTCCCTCGGCTACGAGCAGTACTTC CASRASLGYEQYF
TRBD2 TRBJ2-6 once TRBV30 TGTGCCTGGATCCGATTAGCGGGAGCTGGGGCCAACGTCCTGACTTTC CAWIRLAGAGANVLTF
- TRBJ2-1 once TRBV28 TGTGCCAGCAGCCTGCGGGCCCTCCCACACAATGAGCAGTTCTTC CASSLRALPHNEQFF
- TRBJ2-5 - TRBV6-5 TGTGCCAGCAGCACCCAAGAACAAGAGACCCAGTACTTC CASSTQEQETQYF
TRBD2 TRBJ2-1 - TRBV4-1 TGCGCCAGCAGCCAAGATCTGGGGGGAGGGTTGTACAATGAGCAGTTCTTC CASSQDLGGGLYNEQFF
- TRBJ2-1 once TRBV29-1 TGCAGCGTTGAAGTTCTAGCAGACAATGAGCAGTTCTTC CSVEVLADNEQFF
- TRBJ1-1 - TRBV13 TGTGCCAGCAGCGGTCACCCCGTTTATGAAAACACTGAAGCTTTCTTT CASSGHPVYENTEAFF
- TRBJ1-5 - TRBV5-8 TGTGCCAGCAGCTTGCAAGGATATAGCAATCAGCCCCAGCATTTT CASSLQGYSNQPQHF
- TRBJ2-7 once TRBV6-1 TGTGCCAGCAATCCTGGGTACCTTTCCTACGAGCAGTACTTC CASNPGYLSYEQYF
TRBD2 TRBJ2-2 - TRBV4-2 TGTGCCAGCAGCTCGACTAGCGGGAGGGCCGGTGGGGAGCTGTTTTTT CASSSTSGRAGGELFF
- TRBJ1-5 - TRBV28 TGTGCCAGCAGTCCCCCTCGTCGACAGGACAATAGCAATCAGCCCCAGCATTTT CASSPPRRQDNSNQPQHF
- TRBJ2-3 - TRBV5-1 TGCGCCAGCAGCTCCTGGGCGAGCACAGATACGCAGTATTTT CASSSWASTDTQYF
TRBD1 TRBJ2-7 - TRBV10-2 TGCGCCAGCAGTGATTCCTCGACAGGGGACGAGCAGTACTTC CASSDSSTGDEQYF
- TRBJ1-5 - TRBV5-4 TGTGCCAGCAGCTTGTCTCCCGATCAGCCCCAGCATTTT CASSLSPDQPQHF
- TRBJ2-7 once TRBV27 TGTGCCAGCAGTTGGGGGCTTTCCTACGAGCAGTACTTC CASSWGLSYEQYF
TRBD1 TRBJ1-5 - TRBV4-1 TGCGCCAGCAGCCAGGGACAGTATAGCAATCAGCCCCAGCATTTT CASSQGQYSNQPQHF
- TRBJ1-1 - TRBV2 TGTGCCAGCAGTGTAACAGACCTGAACACTGAAGCTTTCTTT CASSVTDLNTEAFF
- TRBJ2-7 - TRBV27 TGTGCCAGCAGTTTTGGCGCTTCCTACGAGCAGTACTTC CASSFGASYEQYF
- TRBJ2-7 - TRBV13 TGTGCCAGCAGCTTAGGAGGGAAGGTCTACGAGCAGTACTTC CASSLGGKVYEQYF
- TRBJ1-1 once TRBV19 TGTGCCAGTAGTATCTCCAGGGCAGCTGAAGCTTTCTTT CASSISRAAEAFF
TRBD2 TRBJ2-1 - TRBV29-1 TGCAGCGTTACTCCGGGACTAGCGGTCCTCCATGAGCAGTTCTTC CSVTPGLAVLHEQFF
- TRBJ2-2 - TRBV29-1 TGCAGCGCACAGGCCACGAGGACCGGGGAGCTGTTTTTT CSAQATRTGELFF
- TRBJ2-1 - TRBV13 TGTGCCAGCAGCTTATGGGCTAGCGTGGGCGAGCAGTTCTTC CASSLWASVGEQFF
- TRBJ1-2 - TRBV5-4 TGTGCCAGCAGTTCGGGGGGGGGCAGAGGTGGCTACACCTTC CASSSGGGRGGYTF
- TRBJ1-4 - TRBV5-6 TGTGCCAGCAGCTTAAGTGGGGGCTATGAAAAACTGTTTTTT CASSLSGGYEKLFF
- TRBJ1-4 - TRBV5-5 TGTGCCAGCAGCTTGCGGCCAAATGAAAAACTGTTTTTT CASSLRPNEKLFF
- TRBJ2-2 - TRBV30 TGTGCCTGGTATGGGGCAGGGACGGCCGGGGAGCTGTTTTTT CAWYGAGTAGELFF
- TRBJ2-7 - TRBV13 TGTGCCAGCACCTCCGGGGGAGACTACGAGCAGTACTTC CASTSGGDYEQYF
- TRBJ2-7 - TRBV9 TGTGCCAGCAGCGCTCAGGGCTACGAGCAGTACTTC CASSAQGYEQYF
TRBD2 TRBJ2-7 - TRBV5-6 TGTGCCAGCAGCCCTACTACTAGCGGCCTATTCTACGAGCAGTACTTC CASSPTTSGLFYEQYF
- TRBJ2-7 - TRBV28 TGTGCCAGCAGTTATTTACAGGGTTACGAGCAGTACTTC CASSYLQGYEQYF
TRBD2 TRBJ2-1 - TRBV5-6 TGTGCCAGCAGCAGCGGGAGTTACGATGAGCAGTTCTTC CASSSGSYDEQFF
- TRBJ2-7 - TRBV7-9 TGTGCCAGCAGCTTAGCCCCCCAGGGCGAGCAGTACTTC CASSLAPQGEQYF
- TRBJ2-3 - TRBV5-6 TGTGCCAGCAGCCGTCAGGGGGATACGCAGTATTTT CASSRQGDTQYF
- TRBJ2-3 - TRBV28 TGTGCCAGCGTGGCGGAGGGTCGGACGCAGTATTTT CASVAEGRTQYF
- TRBJ2-7 once TRBV29-1 TGCAGCGTTGGTACGGAGGGCCTCTACGAGCAGTACTTC CSVGTEGLYEQYF
- TRBJ1-5 - TRBV21-1 TGTGCCAGCAGCAAAGGTGATTTGGTGGCAGGTCCTCTCTATAGCAATCAGCCCCAGCATTTT CASSKGDLVAGPLYSNQPQHF
- TRBJ1-6 - TRBV6-5 TGTGCCAGCAGTTACTCCGAGGATGGTAATTCACCCCTCCACTTT CASSYSEDGNSPLHF
- TRBJ1-4 - TRBV7-9 TGTGCCAGCAGCTTAGCGCTAGGGTCCCCTAATGAAAAACTGTTTTTT CASSLALGSPNEKLFF
- TRBJ2-1 - TRBV9 TGTGCCAGCAGCGTAGGGGGCTGGGAGCAGTTCTTC CASSVGGWEQFF
- TRBJ2-1 - TRBV5-4 TGTGCCAGCAGCTTGGACCTAGCGCACAATGAGCAGTTCTTC CASSLDLAHNEQFF
- TRBJ1-1 - TRBV5-6 TGTGCCAGCAGCGACGACAGATACACTGAAGCTTTCTTT CASSDDRYTEAFF
TRBD2 TRBJ2-1 - TRBV27 TGTGCCAGCAGTCTTACGGGACTAGCGAACAATGAGCAGTTCTTC CASSLTGLANNEQFF
- TRBJ2-4 - TRBV6-6 TGTGCCAGCAGTTACTCCCGGACCCAGGGCAGGTACTTC CASSYSRTQGRYF
TRBD2 TRBJ2-1 - TRBV11-2 TGTGCCAGCAGCGCTGGCCCTAGCGGGAGTGCGCCGAATGAGCAGTTCTTC CASSAGPSGSAPNEQFF
TRBD2 TRBJ2-7 - TRBV27 TGTGCCAGCAGTCTTCGATGGGCTAGCGGAACCTACGAGCAGTACTTC CASSLRWASGTYEQYF
- TRBJ2-3 once TRBV30 TGTGCCTGTAGACTAGGAGAGGGCACAGATACGCAGTATTTT CACRLGEGTDTQYF
TRBD2 TRBJ2-2 - TRBV7-9 TGTGCCAGCAGCACAGCGGGAGACGCCGGGGAGCTGTTTTTT CASSTAGDAGELFF
- TRBJ1-5 once TRBV15 TGTGCCACCAGGCTGAGGGAGGGCGATCAGCCCCAGCATTTT CATRLREGDQPQHF
- TRBJ2-5 - TRBV28 TGTGCCAGCAGATCGACTACTTATCAAGAGACCCAGTACTTC CASRSTTYQETQYF
- TRBJ1-1 - TRBV7-9 TGTGCCAGCAGCTCGGACTGGAACACTGAAGCTTTCTTT CASSSDWNTEAFF
- TRBJ2-7 - TRBV28 TGTGCCAGCAGTTTTGGTGGGTTCGAGCAGTACTTC CASSFGGFEQYF